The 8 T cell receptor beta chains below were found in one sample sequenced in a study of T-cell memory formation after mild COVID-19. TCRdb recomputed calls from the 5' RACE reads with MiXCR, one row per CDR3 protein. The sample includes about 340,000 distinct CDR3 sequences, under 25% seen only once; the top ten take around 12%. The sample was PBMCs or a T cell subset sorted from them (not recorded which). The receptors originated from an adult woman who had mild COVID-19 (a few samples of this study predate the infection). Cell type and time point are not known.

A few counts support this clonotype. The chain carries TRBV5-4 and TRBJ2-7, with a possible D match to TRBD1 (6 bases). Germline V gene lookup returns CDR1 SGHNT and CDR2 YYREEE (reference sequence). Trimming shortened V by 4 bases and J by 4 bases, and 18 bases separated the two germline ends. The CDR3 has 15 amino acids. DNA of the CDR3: TGTGCCAGCAGCCGCAGGGGCCCGGCGAAATACGAGCAGTACTTC. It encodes CASSRRGPAKYEQYF.

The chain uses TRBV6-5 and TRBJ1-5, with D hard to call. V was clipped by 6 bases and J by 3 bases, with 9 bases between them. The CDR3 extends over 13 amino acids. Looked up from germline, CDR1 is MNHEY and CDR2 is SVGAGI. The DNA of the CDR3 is TGTGCCAGCAGCCCGGCTCCCAATCAGCCCCAGCATTTT. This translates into CASSPAPNQPQHF.

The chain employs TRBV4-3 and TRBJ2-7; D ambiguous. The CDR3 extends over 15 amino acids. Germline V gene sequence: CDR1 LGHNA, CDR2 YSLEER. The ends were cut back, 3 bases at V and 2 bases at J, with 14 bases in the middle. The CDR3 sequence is CASSQLSSDAYEQYF. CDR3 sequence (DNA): TGCGCCAGCAGCCAGCTGTCCTCGGACGCCTACGAGCAGTACTTC.

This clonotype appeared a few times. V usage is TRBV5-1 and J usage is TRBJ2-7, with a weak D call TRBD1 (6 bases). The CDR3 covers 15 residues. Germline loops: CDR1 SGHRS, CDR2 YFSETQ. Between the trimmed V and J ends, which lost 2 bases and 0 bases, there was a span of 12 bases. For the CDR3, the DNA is TGCGCCAGCAGCTTCGGGCAGGGGAGCTCCTACGAGCAGTACTTC. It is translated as CASSFGQGSSYEQYF.

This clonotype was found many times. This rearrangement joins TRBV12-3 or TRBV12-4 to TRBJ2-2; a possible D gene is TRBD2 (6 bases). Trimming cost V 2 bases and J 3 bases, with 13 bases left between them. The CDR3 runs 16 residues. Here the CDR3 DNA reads TGTGCCAGCAGTTTACCGACTAGGAGATACACCGGGGAGCTGTTTTTT. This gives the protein CASSLPTRRYTGELFF.

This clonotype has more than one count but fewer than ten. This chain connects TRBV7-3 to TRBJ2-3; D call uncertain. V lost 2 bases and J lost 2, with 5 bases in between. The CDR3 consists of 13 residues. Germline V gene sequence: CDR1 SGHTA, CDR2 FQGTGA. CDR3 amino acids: CASSLDPTDTQYF. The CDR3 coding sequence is TGTGCCAGCAGCTTAGATCCCACAGATACGCAGTATTTT.

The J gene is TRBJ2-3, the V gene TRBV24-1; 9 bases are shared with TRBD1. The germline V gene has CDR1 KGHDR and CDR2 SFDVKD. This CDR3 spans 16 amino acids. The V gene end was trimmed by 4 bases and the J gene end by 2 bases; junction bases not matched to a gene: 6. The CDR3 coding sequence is TGTGCCACCAGTGACCCGGACAGGGGCGTCACAGATACGCAGTATTTT. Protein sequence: CATSDPDRGVTDTQYF.

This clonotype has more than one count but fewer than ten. For the CDR3, the DNA is TGTGCCAGCAGTTCCTCGTCTGGTTTCCAAGAGACCCAGTACTTC. Amino acid sequence: CASSSSSGFQETQYF. The chain recombines TRBV28 with TRBJ2-5; D ambiguous. V was trimmed by 4 bases and J by 1 base, leaving 13 bases between them. CDR1 MDHEN and CDR2 SYDVKM come from the germline V gene. The CDR3 is 15 residues long.